This T cell receptor (beta chain) was found in a study of cytomegalovirus exposure and HLA in healthy donors. The data were produced by immunoSEQ multiplex PCR, yet TCRdb's version contains in-frame clones alone and is incomplete. This sample has around 170,000 clones, with about 85% found just once. CDR3 length: 14 residues. Germline values: CDR1 SGHDT, CDR2 YYEEEE. With 4 bases clipped from V and 3 bases from J, the junction kept 5 bases outside the gene matches. The sample comprised PBMCs. The sequence was obtained from a man younger than 35 in good health and CMV-seropositive. The gene calls are TRBV5-6 and TRBJ2-7; TRBD1 agrees at 9 bases. The CDR3: CASSPDRGHYEQYF. The CDR3 nucleotides are TGTGCCAGCAGCCCGGACAGGGGCCACTACGAGCAGTACTTC.